This T cell receptor beta chain was identified during a study of T cell responses to AZD1222 COVID-19 vaccine. Background on the study: The study pooled second doses at about 4 or about 12 weeks.

Study conclusions and caveats: All repertoire sampling was performed exclusively after the peak T cell response. Baseline antibody screening turned up just a handful of seropositive AZD1222 recipients. Along spike, vaccine-associated CD4 TCRs were found throughout, with dominance at 160-218 and 743-854.

Trimming left V 0 bases short and J 8 bases short, with 14 bases between. CDR1 SGDLS and CDR2 YYNGEE come from the germline V gene. The length of the CDR3 is 15 residues. Of note for this clone: Its antigen remains unidentified.

The assay was immunoSEQ multiplex PCR, and TCRdb's table has in-frame clones only and misses some. The sample yields 100,000 to 150,000 clones, about 86% seen once. The receptor's source is an adult in good health. Sequencing was performed on peripheral blood, taken on day 0 of AZD1222 vaccination. This chain connects TRBV9 to TRBJ1-4; maybe TRBD1 (5 bases). CDR3 coding DNA: TGTGCCAGCAGCGTAGAGGTGGGACTGGGCGAAAAACTGTTTTTT. Encoded protein: CASSVEVGLGEKLFF.